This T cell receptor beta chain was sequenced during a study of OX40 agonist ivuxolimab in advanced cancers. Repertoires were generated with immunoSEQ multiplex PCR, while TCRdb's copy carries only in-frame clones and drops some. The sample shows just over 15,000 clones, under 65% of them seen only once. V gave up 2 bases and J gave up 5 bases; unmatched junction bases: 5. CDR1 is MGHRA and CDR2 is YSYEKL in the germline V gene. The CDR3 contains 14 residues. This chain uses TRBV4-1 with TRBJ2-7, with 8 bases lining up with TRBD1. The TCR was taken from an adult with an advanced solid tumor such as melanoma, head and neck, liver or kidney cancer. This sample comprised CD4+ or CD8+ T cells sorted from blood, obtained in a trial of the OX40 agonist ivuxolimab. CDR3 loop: CASSQQGAKNEQYF. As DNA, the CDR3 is TGCGCCAGCAGCCAACAGGGGGCGAAGAACGAGCAGTACTTC.